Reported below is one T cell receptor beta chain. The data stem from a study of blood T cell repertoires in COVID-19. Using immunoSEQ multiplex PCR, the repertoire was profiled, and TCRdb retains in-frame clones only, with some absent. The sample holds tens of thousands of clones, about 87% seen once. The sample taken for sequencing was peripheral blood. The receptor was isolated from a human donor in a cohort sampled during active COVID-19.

CDR3 in DNA: TGTGCCAGCAGTTCAGCGGGGGAGATCTCGGGGCAGTACTTC. Its translation is CASSSAGEISGQYF. V usage is TRBV6-5 and J usage is TRBJ2-7, with 8 nucleotides matching TRBD2. After removal of 4 bases from V and 9 bases from J, the junction contained 11 bases not matched to a gene. CDR1 MNHEY and CDR2 SVGAGI come from the germline V gene. This CDR3 comprises 14 residues.